This T cell receptor beta chain was documented in a study of T-cell reconstitution after alpha-beta-depleted transplantation in children. This CDR3 spans 18 amino acids. From germline, CDR1 is LGHNA and CDR2 YSLEER. V lost 0 bases to trimming and J lost 0 bases, with 15 bases between them. Unique molecular identifiers featured in how the TCRbeta library was prepared. TCRdb redid the calling of the PCR reads with MiXCR, one entry per CDR3 protein. The sample carries about 500,000 distinct CDR3 sequences, less than 35% recorded once. The sequence was obtained from a human donor who donated a stem cell graft to a child with aplastic anemia. The starting material was PBMCs from the stem cell graft donor, obtained from the stem cell graft. The chain employs TRBV4-3 and TRBJ2-1, with D unclear. CDR3 coding DNA: TGCGCCAGCAGCCAAGATCCACCCTTACAGCTCTCCTACAATGAGCAGTTCTTC. Translating it yields CASSQDPPLQLSYNEQFF.